Listed below are T cell receptor beta chains from one sample, sequenced in a study of T cell repertoires in cytomegalovirus infection. MiXCR, run by TCRdb on the reads, gives a single entry per CDR3 protein. The table shows 340,000 or so distinct CDR3 sequences, with around a quarter occurring only once. For these receptors, no antigen is known. The sample in question was cultured PBMCs, obtained from culture after CMV antigen stimulation. The receptor source for this set is a human donor in good health (CMV status not recorded). Some clones in this sample may be carry-over from other donors' samples. Each CDR3 is given with its conserved first and last residue. A D gene is named only where the DNA matches it firmly. Some rows have no size entry. The others give once, few or many, or a class for an expanded clone.

many | TRBJ1-1 | 13 | NA | TRBV7-3 | TGTGCCAGCAGCCTCCTCGGGCACACTGAAGCTTTCTTT | CASSLLGHTEAFF
few | TRBJ2-5 | 13 | NA | TRBV6-2/TRBV6-3 | TGTGCCAGCAAACCGAACGGAGAAGAGACCCAGTACTTC | CASKPNGEETQYF
many | TRBJ2-1 | 14 | NA | TRBV12-3/TRBV12-4 | TGTGCCAGCTCTTGGAAGGTGGGATACAATGAGCAGTTCTTC | CASSWKVGYNEQFF
few | TRBJ1-3 | 13 | NA | TRBV11-2 | TGTGCCAGCAGCTTTGACTCTGGAAACACCATATATTTT | CASSFDSGNTIYF
many | TRBJ2-5 | 16 | NA | TRBV6-1 | TGTGCCAGCAACGAATTTGCCTCGACAGCCCAAGAGACCCAGTACTTC | CASNEFASTAQETQYF
many | TRBJ1-1 | 14 | NA | TRBV7-2 | TGTGCCAGCAGCTTAGGACCATCGAACACTGAAGCTTTCTTT | CASSLGPSNTEAFF
NA | TRBJ2-2 | 15 | TRBD2 | TRBV11-2 | TGTGCCAGCAGCGCCATAGCGGGAGCCACCGGGGAGCTGTTTTTT | CASSAIAGATGELFF
NA | TRBJ2-3 | 14 | NA | TRBV25-1 | TGTGCCAGCAGTGAAACGAGCAGGGGGGGTACGCAGTATTTT | CASSETSRGGTQYF
NA | TRBJ1-2 | 13 | NA | TRBV7-8 | TGTGCCAGCAGCCCCCTCATCGGGTATGGCTACACCTTC | CASSPLIGYGYTF
NA | TRBJ2-1 | 17 | NA | TRBV7-6 | TGTGCCAGCAGCTTAGGGTTAACGCGGAGCGTAAACAATGAGCAGTTCTTC | CASSLGLTRSVNNEQFF
NA | TRBJ2-1 | 17 | TRBD1 | TRBV7-2 | TGTGCCAGCGGCTCTACCGGGACAGGGGGCAGATACAATGAGCAGTTCTTC | CASGSTGTGGRYNEQFF
few | TRBJ1-1 | 18 | TRBD1 | TRBV5-4 | TGTGCCAGCAGCTTAAGGACAGGGGTAGAGATAACGAGGACTGAAGCTTTCTTT | CASSLRTGVEITRTEAFF
few | TRBJ2-5 | 15 | TRBD2 | TRBV7-2 | TGTGCCAGCAGCTTAGTCCTTAGGGCGGGAGCGGCCCAGTACTTC | CASSLVLRAGAAQYF
few | TRBJ2-1 | 15 | TRBD2 | TRBV6-2/TRBV6-3 | TGTGCCAGCAGATCGCTAGCGGGAGGGCACAATGAGCAGTTCTTC | CASRSLAGGHNEQFF
NA | TRBJ2-1 | 16 | TRBD2 | TRBV12-3/TRBV12-4 | TGTGCCAGCAGTTTAACCTTAAGCGGGGGCTACAATGAGCAGTTCTTC | CASSLTLSGGYNEQFF